The present T cell receptor (beta chain) was sequenced within a study of T cells after yellow fever vaccination. Study-wide background: When fractions had low cell numbers, they were prepared with SMART-Seq v4 Ultra Low Input.

One entry per CDR3 protein, called by TCRdb with MiXCR from the 5' RACE reads. Among roughly 140,000 distinct CDR3 sequences listed, approximately 7.7% were seen once. This clonotype was seen many times. The CDR3 runs to 15 residues. Trimming at V came to 4 bases and at J to 8 bases, leaving 6 bases not matched to a gene. V is TRBV12-3 or TRBV12-4 and J is TRBJ2-1; 12 bases line up with TRBD2. Sequences were derived from CD4+ T cells sorted from PBMCs, sampled 5 days after the yellow fever booster vaccination. The sequence was collected from a man younger than 40 who received the YFV17D yellow fever vaccine. CDR3 coding DNA: TGTGCCAGCAGTTATCTAGCGGGAGGGCCGCATGAGCAGTTCTTC. It encodes CASSYLAGGPHEQFF.